Listed here are 8 T cell receptor beta chains from one sample, sequenced in a study of T cells in Graves' hyperthyroidism and ophthalmopathy. What was amplified from RNA transcripts were TCR beta CDR3 regions. TCR CDR3 regions were first amplified by RT-PCR with HTBI primers. MiXCR was run by TCRdb on the multiplex PCR reads, yielding one entry per CDR3 protein. This sample has a few hundred thousand distinct CDR3 sequences, with 15% to 19% found just once. The sample was blood. The receptors originated from a woman younger than 35 with Graves' hyperthyroidism.

The rearrangement links TRBV7-8 to TRBJ2-3; TRBD2 matches at 11 bases. V was clipped by 6 bases and J by 0 bases; unmatched bases: 5. CDR1 is SGHVS, CDR2 FQNEAQ, per germline. CDR3 size: 16 residues. CDR3 nucleotide sequence: TGTGCCAGCAGAATAGCGGGGGGGCTTAGCACAGATACGCAGTATTTT. Amino acid sequence: CASRIAGGLSTDTQYF.

This clonotype came up a few times. V gene TRBV19 combines with J gene TRBJ1-3; the D gene is possibly TRBD1 (6 bases). V gave up 6 bases and J gave up 2 bases, with 14 bases separating them. The CDR3 contains 15 residues. CDR1 is LNHDA, CDR2 SQIVND, per germline (reference sequence). CDR3 sequence: CASSTGGHTGNTIYF. CDR3 nucleotides: TGTGCCAGTAGCACCGGGGGACATACTGGAAACACCATATATTTT. The whole variable domain, remainder taken from reference TRBV19 and TRBJ1-3, is DGGITQSPKYLFRKEGQNVTLSCEQNLNHDAMYWYRQDPGQGLRLIYYSQIVNDFQKGDIAEGYSVSREKKESFPLTVTSAQKNPTAFYLCASSTGGHTGNTIYFGEGSWLTVV.

This chain links TRBV6-4 with TRBJ1-2, with D possibly TRBD1 on 5 matching bases. This CDR3 spans 13 amino acids. The germline V gene has CDR1 MRHNA and CDR2 SNTAGT. V lost 4 bases to trimming and J lost 8 bases, with 14 bases between them. DNA for the CDR3: TGTGCCAGCAGTGTTGGGGCAGGCTCGGGCTACACCTTC. This gives the protein CASSVGAGSGYTF.

This clonotype turned up a few times. The rearrangement links TRBV12-3 or TRBV12-4 to TRBJ2-1; D ambiguous. V lost 9 bases, J lost 4 bases, and 7 bases lay in between. The CDR3 covers 11 residues. CDR3 DNA: TGTGCCAGTCAAAGGTACAATGAGCAGTTCTTC. Its translation: CASQRYNEQFF.

This clonotype was seen more than once but under ten times. CDR3 protein: CASSPTSGGAADTQYF. The CDR3 DNA sequence: TGTGCCAGCAGCCCGACTAGCGGGGGGGCCGCAGATACGCAGTATTTT. V gene TRBV7-9 combines with J gene TRBJ2-3; 14 positions match TRBD2. The J segment lost 4 bases and the V segment lost 5 bases, leaving 5 bases of the junction unmatched. CDR1 is SEHNR, CDR2 FQNEAQ, per germline (reference sequence). The CDR3 is made up of 16 amino acids.

The sample holds one count of this clonotype. This chain uses TRBV19 with TRBJ1-6; possibly TRBD1 for D (5 bases). There are 13 residues in the CDR3. Germline V lookup: CDR1 LNHDA, CDR2 SQIVND (reference sequence). Trimming left V 7 bases short and J 10 bases short, with 14 bases between. The CDR3 sequence is CASTGTVGSPLHF. CDR3 in DNA: TGTGCCAGTACCGGGACGGTAGGGTCACCCCTCCACTTT.

The rearrangement uses TRBV5-6 and TRBJ2-7; 9 bases are shared with TRBD1. V shed 2 bases, J shed 7 bases, and the junction held 7 bases outside the gene matches. CDR3 length: 14 amino acids. Germline V gene sequence: CDR1 SGHDT, CDR2 YYEEEE. CDR3 DNA: TGTGCCAGCAGCTTACCCCGGACAGGGGAAGAGCAGTACTTC. Its translation: CASSLPRTGEEQYF.

This clonotype showed up many times. J is TRBJ2-3 and V is TRBV13, with D perhaps TRBD1 (5 bases). Germline V gene lookup returns CDR1 PRHDT and CDR2 FYEKMQ (reference sequence). V gave up 4 bases and J gave up 6 bases, with 14 bases separating them. The CDR3 sequence is 14 residues long. The CDR3 DNA is TGTGCCAGCAGCTCTCCTACCGCAGGGGATACGCAGTATTTT. Translation: CASSSPTAGDTQYF. The variable domain in full, completed from reference TRBV13 and TRBJ2-3, reads AAGVIQSPRHLIKEKRETATLKCYPIPRHDTVYWYQQGPGQDPQFLISFYEKMQSDKGSIPDRFSAQQFSDYHSELNMSSLELGDSALYFCASSSPTAGDTQYFGPGTRLTVL.